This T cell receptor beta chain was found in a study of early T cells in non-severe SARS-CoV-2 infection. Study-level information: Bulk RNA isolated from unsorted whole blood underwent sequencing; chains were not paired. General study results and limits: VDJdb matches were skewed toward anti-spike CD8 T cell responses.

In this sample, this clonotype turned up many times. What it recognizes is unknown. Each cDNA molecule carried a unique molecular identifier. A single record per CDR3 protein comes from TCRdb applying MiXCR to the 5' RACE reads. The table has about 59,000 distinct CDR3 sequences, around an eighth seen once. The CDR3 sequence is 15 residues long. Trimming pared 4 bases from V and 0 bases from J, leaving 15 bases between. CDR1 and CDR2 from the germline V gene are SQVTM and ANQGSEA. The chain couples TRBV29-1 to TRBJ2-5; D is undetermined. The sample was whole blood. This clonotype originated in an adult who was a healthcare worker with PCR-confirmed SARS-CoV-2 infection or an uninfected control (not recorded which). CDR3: CSVAPTTGYQETQYF. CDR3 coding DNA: TGCAGCGTTGCCCCGACGACCGGTTACCAAGAGACCCAGTACTTC.